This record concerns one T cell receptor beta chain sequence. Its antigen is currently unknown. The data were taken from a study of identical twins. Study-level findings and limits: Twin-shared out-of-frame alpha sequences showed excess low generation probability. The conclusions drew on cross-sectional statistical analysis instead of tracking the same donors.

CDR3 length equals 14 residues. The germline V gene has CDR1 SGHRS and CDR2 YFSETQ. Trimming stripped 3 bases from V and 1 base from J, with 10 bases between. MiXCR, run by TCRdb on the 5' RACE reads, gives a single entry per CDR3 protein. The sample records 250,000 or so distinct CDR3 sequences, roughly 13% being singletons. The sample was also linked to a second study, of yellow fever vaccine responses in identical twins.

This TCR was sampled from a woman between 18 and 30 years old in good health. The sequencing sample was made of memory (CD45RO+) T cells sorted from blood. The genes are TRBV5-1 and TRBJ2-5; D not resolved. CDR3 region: CASSSASGQETQYF. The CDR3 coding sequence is TGCGCCAGCAGCTCGGCGTCAGGCCAAGAGACCCAGTACTTC.